This T cell receptor (beta chain) was found in a study of CD8 T cell repertoires and HIV-1 epitope variants (TCRdb year 2020). Turning to the overall study: In separate culture wells, T cells were stimulated with each of twenty-five peptides that represented autologous and known Gag and Nef epitope variants. An aliquot of 1M T cells was saved as an uncultured baseline condition, separate from the 80 to 95 T cell cultures. Control conditions included a CMV, EBV and flu peptide pool, the Ebola AY9 epitope as negative control, and a no-peptide well. A total of 80 to 100 T cell cultures were run, with each culture condition performed in triplicate except for one peptide, which was performed in duplicate. T cells were enriched with the EasySep Human T Cell Enrichment Kit and co-cultured with equal numbers of autologous T cell-negative cells as antigen-presenting cells. The cultures were grown for approximately ten days in IMDM with gentamicin, and half of the media was changed on days 3 and 7 with IL-2, IL-7 and IL-15 added. Three Gag epitope families and Nef HW9 and YT9 were included among the tested epitopes.

TCR beta CDR3 regions were sequenced at survey depth on the immunoSEQ platform. The QIAamp DNA micro kit was used to extract genomic DNA from every cultured and uncultured CD8+ T cell population. Under the source paper's analysis protocol: Samples with fewer than 5,000 productive reads were excluded, which removed about 6% of the 75 HIV peptide-stimulated cultures. Sequences were trimmed to CDR3 by a MANAFEST web app, and nonproductive sequences, CDR3s under 5 amino acids, and sequences not starting with C or ending with F/W were removed. Antigen-specific clonotypes had to expand in at least 2 of 3 replicates versus no-peptide control at FDR 0.01, only within one epitope family. A frequency at least fivefold higher than in wells stimulated with peptides from other epitope families was additionally required for specific clonotypes. Drawn from immuneACCESS, this table holds only the in-frame rearrangements with V and J called that TCRdb kept. Clones are partly lost; checked studies trace under half to an unresolved V gene and leave the rest unexplained. Clonal size and the V and J genes are those of that table, whereas D and trimming came from the DNA. The table for this sample lists over 850 clones; roughly two thirds of them were counted only once. Of the sample, 40% to 55% falls within the top ten clones.

The EasySep Human CD8+ T Cell Enrichment Kit was used on day 10 to isolate CD8+ T cells from every culture. Sequences MNHEY (CDR1) and SVGAGI (CDR2) are obtained from the germline V gene. V and J lose 1 base and 0 bases, and a span of 6 bases separates them. The CDR3 contains 14 residues, cysteine and phenylalanine counted. Only CDR3 DNA is held: 42 bases, read in frame from base 1. The paper's findings and limits, for the study overall: Only TCR beta chains were identified by the assay, and proliferation to antigen, not T cell function or cytokine profile, was indicated. Fewer than ten antigen-specific TCR beta clonotypes were identified, of which about six appeared to be cross-reactive for autologous or known escape epitope variants. Five clonotypes recognized the Nef KF9 family and one clonotype recognized the HW9 family, while no responses were seen to the TAALDMSHF plasma variant.

A remark on this clone: Its cognate antigen has yet to be identified. Base qualities are not at hand, and no much larger clone is one base apart.

Recombination joined TRBV6-5 with TRBJ1-1, with the D segment identity uncertain. Sequenced: cultured CD8+ T cells derived from PBMCs. The clonotype comes from a male donor with HIV. The CDR3 protein is CASSYLDMNTEAFF. The nucleotides are TGTGCCAGCAGTTACTTGGATATGAACACTGAAGCTTTCTTT.